The 24 T cell receptor beta chains presented below share a single source sample, sequenced in a study of T-cell memory formation after mild COVID-19. From the 5' RACE reads, TCRdb called clonotypes with MiXCR, one entry per CDR3 protein. This sample yields 350,000 to 500,000 distinct CDR3 sequences, of which 20% to 30% are seen a single time; 10% to 15% belongs to the top ten. Sequenced material: PBMCs or a T cell subset sorted from them (not recorded which). These receptors all stem from an adult woman who had mild COVID-19 (a few samples of this study predate the infection). Cell type and time point are not known.

The chain carries TRBV4-1 and TRBJ2-7; TRBD1 matches 8 bases. The junction had 11 bases not matched to a gene; V was cut back by 3 bases and J by 4 bases. Germline CDR1 is MGHRA and CDR2 is YSYEKL. This CDR3 is 16 amino acids long. CDR3 DNA: TGCGCCAGCAGCCAGAAGATGACAGGGGTGGATTACGAGCAGTACTTC. Translated, it gives CASSQKMTGVDYEQYF.

This clonotype was counted only a few times. V gene TRBV27 combines with J gene TRBJ1-5, with 9 bases fitting TRBD1. The CDR3 is 17 amino acids. The junction had 8 bases not matched to a gene; V was cut back by 5 bases and J by 0 bases. CDR1 and CDR2 (germline): MNHEY, SMNVEV (reference sequence). The CDR3 sequence is CASSPRTGDYSNQPQHF. The CDR3 DNA sequence: TGTGCCAGCAGTCCGCGGACAGGGGACTATAGCAATCAGCCCCAGCATTTT.

The J gene is TRBJ2-7, the V gene TRBV20-1; TRBD1 aligns across 11 bases. Germline V gene lookup returns CDR1 DFQATT and CDR2 SNEGSKA (reference sequence). V dropped 0 bases and J dropped 0; count of bases not matched to a gene: 13. The CDR3 sequence is 19 residues long. CDR3 amino acids: CSARDSARPGQGVSYEQYF. DNA for the CDR3: TGCAGTGCTAGAGATTCGGCTAGACCGGGACAGGGGGTCTCCTACGAGCAGTACTTC.

The chain couples TRBV7-2 to TRBJ2-5; D may be TRBD2 (5 bases). The V end was cut by 8 bases, the J end by 3 bases, with 16 bases between. CDR1 is SGHTA and CDR2 is FQGNSA in the germline V gene. CDR3 length equals 14 residues. The CDR3 sequence is CASSTFYGEETQYF. In DNA, the CDR3 is TGTGCCAGCTCCACCTTTTACGGGGAAGAGACCCAGTACTTC.

This clonotype was found a few times. The rearrangement joins TRBV7-9 to TRBJ2-1; tentatively, D is TRBD2 (5 bases). The V end was cut by 2 bases, the J end by 6 bases, with 23 bases between. Germline assignment: CDR1 SEHNR and CDR2 FQNEAQ (reference sequence). The CDR3 covers 18 residues. Here the CDR3 DNA reads TGTGCCAGCAGCTTAACTCCCCCTCTACAAGGTGGGAGCAATGAGCAGTTCTTC. It codes for CASSLTPPLQGGSNEQFF.

The rearrangement uses TRBV29-1 and TRBJ2-5, with D possibly called TRBD1 or TRBD2 (5 bases each). Germline values: CDR1 SQVTM, CDR2 ANQGSEA. Trimming left V 1 base short and J 5 bases short, with 11 bases between. This CDR3 region has 13 residues. The CDR3 protein is CSVEGWGGETQYF. The CDR3 DNA follows: TGCAGCGTTGAAGGTTGGGGCGGGGAGACCCAGTACTTC.

This chain joins TRBV5-4 and TRBJ2-7, with 9 bases that match TRBD1. J lost 1 base, V lost 3 bases, and 5 bases had no gene match. The CDR3 is made up of 15 amino acids. The germline CDR1 and CDR2 sequences are SGHNT and YYREEE (reference sequence). The CDR3 loop is CASSSGTGPSYEQYF. The DNA of the CDR3 is TGTGCCAGCAGCTCGGGGACAGGGCCATCCTACGAGCAGTACTTC.

The CDR3, as DNA: TGTGCCACCAGGATGGACAGGGGGGGAAGCAATCAGCCCCAGCATTTT. This codes for CATRMDRGGSNQPQHF. The V gene is TRBV15, the J gene TRBJ1-5, with 10 positions matching TRBD1. This CDR3 has 16 amino acids. The germline gives CDR1 LNHNV, CDR2 YYDKDF (reference sequence). After removal of 6 bases from V and 1 base from J, the junction contained 6 bases not matched to a gene.

J is TRBJ1-5 and V is TRBV7-9, with 7 nucleotides matching TRBD1. Germline assignment: CDR1 SEHNR and CDR2 FQNEAQ (reference sequence). The length of the CDR3 is 16 residues. V was clipped by 2 bases and J by 0 bases; unmatched bases: 4. CDR3 nucleotides: TGTGCCAGCAGCTTAAACAGGGGCCTTAGCAATCAGCCCCAGCATTTT. Translation: CASSLNRGLSNQPQHF.

V gene TRBV25-1 combines with J gene TRBJ1-5; D not certain. Trimming left V 6 bases short and J 7 bases short, with 10 bases between. Germline V CDR1 and CDR2: MGHDK, SYGVNS. The CDR3 consists of 12 residues. CDR3 sequence (DNA): TGTGCCAGCAGCGCCCCTGGGCAGCCCCAGCATTTT. It codes for CASSAPGQPQHF.

This clonotype turned up a few times. The chain is built from TRBV18 and TRBJ2-7, with no clear D. The CDR3 consists of 14 residues. Trimming took 2 bases from V and 3 from J, leaving 11 bases between them. Germline CDR1 and CDR2: KGHSH and LQKENI. DNA for the CDR3: TGTGCCAGCTCACCAAGGGCGGAATACTACGAGCAGTACTTC. It translates to CASSPRAEYYEQYF. The entire variable domain, with the rest obtained from reference TRBV18 and TRBJ2-7, is as follows: NAGVMQNPRHLVRRRGQEARLRCSPMKGHSHVYWYRQLPEEGLKFMVYLQKENIIDESGMPKERFSAEFPKEGPSILRIQQVVRGDSAAYFCASSPRAEYYEQYFGPGTRLTVT.

This sequence joins TRBV7-9 and TRBJ2-1; 13 nucleotides line up with TRBD2. CDR3 length equals 16 residues. Trimming cost V 5 bases and J 9 bases; bases outside gene matches: 10. The germline gives CDR1 SEHNR, CDR2 FQNEAQ (reference sequence). The CDR3 reads CASSRNGLAGVREQFF. The CDR3 DNA sequence: TGTGCCAGCAGCCGGAACGGACTAGCGGGAGTTCGTGAGCAGTTCTTC.

This clonotype was detected only once. A read error is likely, as this CDR3 ends without the conserved phenylalanine or tryptophan. The limits of the CDR3 on the DNA are not certain, so only TCRdb's listed CDR3 is given. This chain uses TRBV25-1 with TRBJ2-7; the DNA was not used to check the table's D call, TRBD1. Germline CDR1 is MGHDK and CDR2 is SYGVNS. The CDR3 is made up of 15 amino acids, end residues included. The CDR3 protein is CASSEHTVGGDRVLL.

V usage is TRBV5-1 and J usage is TRBJ2-2; D unclear. The germline V gene encodes CDR1 SGHRS and CDR2 YFSETQ. CDR3 length equals 17 residues. V was shortened by 1 base and J by 7 bases, with 20 bases between the two germline ends. The CDR3 DNA sequence: TGCGCCAGCAGCTTGTGGGCGGCCTCTTTCGGCGTCGGGGAGCTGTTTTTT. This encodes CASSLWAASFGVGELFF.

This clonotype turned up a few times. The V and J genes are TRBV5-1 and TRBJ2-5; the D gene could be TRBD1 or TRBD2 (5 bases each). The CDR3 runs 15 residues. CDR1 is SGHRS and CDR2 is YFSETQ in the germline V gene. V was trimmed by 0 bases and J by 1 base, leaving 10 bases between them. CDR3 in amino acids: CASSLVGEFQETQYF. CDR3 sequence (DNA): TGCGCCAGCAGCTTGGTGGGGGAGTTCCAAGAGACCCAGTACTTC.

This clonotype has a handful of counts. The chain carries TRBV30 and TRBJ2-5, with D unclear. This CDR3 region has 13 residues. The V and J ends lost 4 bases and 5 bases respectively, with 14 bases between them. Germline assignment: CDR1 GTSNPN and CDR2 SVGIG (reference sequence). CDR3 coding DNA: TGTGCCTGGATGGGCCTCCCCGGGGAGACCCAGTACTTC. Protein: CAWMGLPGETQYF.

The chain joins TRBV20-1 to TRBJ2-7; D not certain. The V end was cut by 6 bases, the J end by 4 bases, with 13 bases between. Germline V CDR1 and CDR2: DFQATT, SNEGSKA (reference sequence). The CDR3 extends over 12 amino acids. CDR3 sequence: CSAPALQYEQYF. The DNA for the CDR3 is TGCAGTGCCCCCGCGCTTCAATACGAGCAGTACTTC.

CDR3: CSAIAQTGQETQYF. As DNA, the CDR3 is TGCAGTGCTATCGCCCAGACAGGGCAAGAGACCCAGTACTTC. The chain combines TRBV20-1 with TRBJ2-5, with 7 bases identical to TRBD1. This CDR3 has 14 residues. V lost 4 bases and J lost 2; bases outside the gene matches: 7. Germline V gene sequence: CDR1 DFQATT, CDR2 SNEGSKA (reference sequence).

Concerning this clonotype itself: A much more abundant neighbour one base away suggests this may be a read error. This rearrangement joins TRBV5-4 to TRBJ2-5, with 8 bases matching TRBD1. Germline-derived CDR1 and CDR2 are SGHNT and YYREEE (reference sequence). The CDR3 has 14 residues. This CDR3 is CAISSGQGQETQYF. The CDR3 region has the DNA TGTGCCATCAGCTCCGGACAGGGACAAGAGACCCAGTACTTC.

V is TRBV5-6 and J is TRBJ2-2; D is unclear. Germline V gene lookup returns CDR1 SGHDT and CDR2 YYEEEE. The CDR3 totals 14 residues. Deletions cut 0 bases from V and 5 bases from J, with 8 bases between. CDR3 protein: CASSLELRTGELFF. CDR3 sequence (DNA): TGTGCCAGCAGCTTGGAATTGCGGACCGGGGAGCTGTTTTTT. Full variable domain (remainder filled in from reference TRBV5-6 and TRBJ2-2): DAGVTQSPTHLIKTRGQQVTLRCSPKSGHDTVSWYQQALGQGPQFIFQYYEEEERQRGNFPDRFSGHQFPNYSSELNVNALLLGDSALYLCASSLELRTGELFFGEGSRLTVL.

There are many counts of this clonotype. This chain joins TRBV27 and TRBJ2-7; D is undetermined. The V end was cut by 2 bases, the J end by 1 base, with 6 bases between. Germline CDR1 MNHEY, CDR2 SMNVEV (reference sequence). This CDR3 comprises 13 residues. Here the CDR3 DNA reads TGTGCCAGCAGTTTAGGCTGGTCCTACGAGCAGTACTTC. Amino acid sequence: CASSLGWSYEQYF.

This clonotype has ten or more counts. This sequence joins TRBV5-6 and TRBJ2-1; D may be TRBD2 (6 bases). The CDR3 runs to 17 residues. Trimming took off 2 bases at V and 9 bases at J, with 24 bases between the two ends. The germline CDR1 and CDR2 sequences are SGHDT and YYEEEE. CDR3 coding DNA: TGTGCCAGCAGCTTCGGGGGAACGGGACGGTCCGCCACTGAGCAGTTCTTC. It yields the protein CASSFGGTGRSATEQFF.

This clonotype has a handful of counts. The CDR3 region has the DNA TGTGCCAGCAGGAAGTTCGGGGGGGCAAATGCAGATACGCAGTATTTT. The encoded protein is CASRKFGGANADTQYF. V usage is TRBV6-5 and J usage is TRBJ2-3; 8 nucleotides agree with TRBD2. The trim removed 6 bases at V and 4 bases at J, leaving 12 bases unmatched. Germline V CDR1 and CDR2: MNHEY, SVGAGI. The CDR3 runs to 16 residues.

The gene calls are TRBV5-1 and TRBJ2-3; D remains unclear. V shed 0 bases and J shed 5 bases, with 4 bases lying between them. This CDR3 has 12 amino acids. The germline gives CDR1 SGHRS, CDR2 YFSETQ. CDR3 nucleotides: TGCGCCAGCAGCTTGGATTTAGATACGCAGTATTTT. This gives the protein CASSLDLDTQYF. The full variable domain, with the rest looked up from reference TRBV5-1 and TRBJ2-3, is KAGVTQTPRYLIKTRGQQVTLSCSPISGHRSVSWYQQTPGQGLQFLFEYFSETQRNKGNFPGRFSGRQFSNSRSEMNVSTLELGDSALYLCASSLDLDTQYFGPGTRLTVL.